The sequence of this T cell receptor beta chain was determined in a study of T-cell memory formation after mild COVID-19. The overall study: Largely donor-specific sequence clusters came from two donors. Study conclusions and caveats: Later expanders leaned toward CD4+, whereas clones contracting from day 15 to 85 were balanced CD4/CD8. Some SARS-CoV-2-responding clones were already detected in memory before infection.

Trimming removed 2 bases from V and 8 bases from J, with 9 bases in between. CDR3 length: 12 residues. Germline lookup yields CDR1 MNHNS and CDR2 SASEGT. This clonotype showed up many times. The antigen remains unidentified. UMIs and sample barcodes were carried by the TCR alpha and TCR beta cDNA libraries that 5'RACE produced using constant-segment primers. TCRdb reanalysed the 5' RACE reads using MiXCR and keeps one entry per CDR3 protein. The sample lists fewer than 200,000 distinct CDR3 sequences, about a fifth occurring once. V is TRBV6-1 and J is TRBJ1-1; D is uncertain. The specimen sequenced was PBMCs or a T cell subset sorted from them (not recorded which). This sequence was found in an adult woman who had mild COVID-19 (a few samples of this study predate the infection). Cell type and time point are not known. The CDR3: CASSEHPWEAFF. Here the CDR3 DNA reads TGTGCCAGCAGTGAACACCCTTGGGAAGCTTTCTTT.